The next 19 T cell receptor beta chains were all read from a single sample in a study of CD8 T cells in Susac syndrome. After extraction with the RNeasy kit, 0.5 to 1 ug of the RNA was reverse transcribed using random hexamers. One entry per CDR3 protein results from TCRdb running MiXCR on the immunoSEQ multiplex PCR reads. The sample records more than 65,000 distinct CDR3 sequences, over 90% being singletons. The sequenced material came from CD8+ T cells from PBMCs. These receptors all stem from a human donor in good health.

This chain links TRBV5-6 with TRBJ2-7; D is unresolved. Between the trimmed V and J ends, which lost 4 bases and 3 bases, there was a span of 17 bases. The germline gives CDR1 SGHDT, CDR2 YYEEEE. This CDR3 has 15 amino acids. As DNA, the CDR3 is TGTGCCAGCAGCCTTTATTCCACCAGCCTCTACGAGCAGTACTTC. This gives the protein CASSLYSTSLYEQYF.

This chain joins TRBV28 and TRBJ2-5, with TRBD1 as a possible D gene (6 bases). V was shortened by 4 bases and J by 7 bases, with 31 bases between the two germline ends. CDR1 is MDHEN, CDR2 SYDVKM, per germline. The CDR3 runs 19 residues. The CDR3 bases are TGTGCCAGCAGTTCCGGACAGCCTCAAGAGATTTTAAGGGAAGGGACCCAGTACTTC. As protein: CASSSGQPQEILREGTQYF.

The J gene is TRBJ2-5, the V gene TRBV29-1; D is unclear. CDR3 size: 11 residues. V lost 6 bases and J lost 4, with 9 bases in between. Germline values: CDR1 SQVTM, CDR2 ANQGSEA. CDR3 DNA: TGCAGCGTCCGAGCGACAGAGACCCAGTACTTC. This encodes CSVRATETQYF.

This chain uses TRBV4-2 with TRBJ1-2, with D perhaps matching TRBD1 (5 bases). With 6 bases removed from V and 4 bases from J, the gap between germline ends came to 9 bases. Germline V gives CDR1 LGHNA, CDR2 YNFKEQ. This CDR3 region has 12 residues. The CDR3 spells CASRAGSYGYTF. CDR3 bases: TGTGCCAGCAGGGCAGGGAGCTATGGCTACACCTTC.

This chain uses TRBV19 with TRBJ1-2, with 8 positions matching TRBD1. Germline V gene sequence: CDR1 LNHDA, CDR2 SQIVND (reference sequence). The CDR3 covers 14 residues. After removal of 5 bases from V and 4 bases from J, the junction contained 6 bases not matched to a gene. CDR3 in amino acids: CASSPGTGTYGYTF. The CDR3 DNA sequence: TGTGCCAGTAGTCCCGGGACAGGCACCTATGGCTACACCTTC. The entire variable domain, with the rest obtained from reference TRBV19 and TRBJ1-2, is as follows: DGGITQSPKYLFRKEGQNVTLSCEQNLNHDAMYWYRQDPGQGLRLIYYSQIVNDFQKGDIAEGYSVSREKKESFPLTVTSAQKNPTAFYLCASSPGTGTYGYTFGSGTRLTVV.

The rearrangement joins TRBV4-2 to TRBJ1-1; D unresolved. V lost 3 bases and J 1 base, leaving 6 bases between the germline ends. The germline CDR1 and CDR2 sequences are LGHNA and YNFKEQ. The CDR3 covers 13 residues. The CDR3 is CASSHAENTEAFF. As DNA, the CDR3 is TGTGCCAGCAGCCATGCAGAGAACACTGAAGCTTTCTTT.

The CDR3, as DNA: TGCGCCAGCAGCTTGGATAGTAGCGGAGAGACCCAGTACTTC. Encoded protein: CASSLDSSGETQYF. The chain couples TRBV5-1 to TRBJ2-5, with D possibly matching TRBD2 (6 bases). Trimming shortened V by 0 bases and J by 4 bases, and 10 bases separated the two germline ends. This CDR3 contains 14 residues. From germline, CDR1 is SGHRS and CDR2 YFSETQ.

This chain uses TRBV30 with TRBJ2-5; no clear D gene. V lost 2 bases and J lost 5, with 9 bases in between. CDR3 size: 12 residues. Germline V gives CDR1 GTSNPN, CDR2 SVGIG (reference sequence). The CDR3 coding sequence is TGTGCCTGGAGTAGCCCCCCGGAGACCCAGTACTTC. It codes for CAWSSPPETQYF.

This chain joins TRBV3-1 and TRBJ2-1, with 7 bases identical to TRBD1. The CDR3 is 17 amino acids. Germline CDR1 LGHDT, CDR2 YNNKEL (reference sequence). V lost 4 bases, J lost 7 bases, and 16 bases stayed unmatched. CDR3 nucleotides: TGTGCCAGCAGCCCGTCCGGTCGGACAGGACCGGGGAATGAGCAGTTCTTC. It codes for CASSPSGRTGPGNEQFF.

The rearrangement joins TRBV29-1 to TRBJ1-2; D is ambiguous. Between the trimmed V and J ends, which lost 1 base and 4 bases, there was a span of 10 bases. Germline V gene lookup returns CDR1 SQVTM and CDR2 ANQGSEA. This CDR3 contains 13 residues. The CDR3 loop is CSVEGRGSYGYTF. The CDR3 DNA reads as TGCAGCGTTGAAGGGCGCGGTTCCTATGGCTACACCTTC.

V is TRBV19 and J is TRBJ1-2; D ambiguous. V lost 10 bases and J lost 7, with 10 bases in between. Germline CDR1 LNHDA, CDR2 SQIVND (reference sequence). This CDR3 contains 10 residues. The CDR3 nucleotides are TGTGCCATGTTCGACGGTGGCTACACCTTC. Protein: CAMFDGGYTF. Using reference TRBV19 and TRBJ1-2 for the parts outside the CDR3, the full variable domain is DGGITQSPKYLFRKEGQNVTLSCEQNLNHDAMYWYRQDPGQGLRLIYYSQIVNDFQKGDIAEGYSVSREKKESFPLTVTSAQKNPTAFYLCAMFDGGYTFGSGTRLTVV.

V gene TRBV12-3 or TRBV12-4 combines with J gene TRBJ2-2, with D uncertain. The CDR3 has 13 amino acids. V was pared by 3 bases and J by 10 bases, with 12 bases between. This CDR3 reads CASSFPSWVELFF. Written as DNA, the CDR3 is TGTGCCAGCAGTTTTCCCTCGTGGGTGGAGCTGTTTTTT.

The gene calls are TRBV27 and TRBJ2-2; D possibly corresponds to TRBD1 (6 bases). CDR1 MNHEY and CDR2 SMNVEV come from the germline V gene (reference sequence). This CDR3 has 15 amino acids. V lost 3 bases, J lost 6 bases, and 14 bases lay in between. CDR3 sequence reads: CASSFLTGPAGELFF. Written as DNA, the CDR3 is TGTGCCAGCAGTTTCTTGACAGGCCCCGCCGGGGAGCTGTTTTTT.

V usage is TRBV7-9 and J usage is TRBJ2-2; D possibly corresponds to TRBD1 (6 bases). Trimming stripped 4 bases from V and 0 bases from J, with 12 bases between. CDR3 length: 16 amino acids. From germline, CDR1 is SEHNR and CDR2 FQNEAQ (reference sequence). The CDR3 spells CASSSTGTTNTGELFF. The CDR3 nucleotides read TGTGCCAGCAGCTCCACTGGGACAACGAACACCGGGGAGCTGTTTTTT.

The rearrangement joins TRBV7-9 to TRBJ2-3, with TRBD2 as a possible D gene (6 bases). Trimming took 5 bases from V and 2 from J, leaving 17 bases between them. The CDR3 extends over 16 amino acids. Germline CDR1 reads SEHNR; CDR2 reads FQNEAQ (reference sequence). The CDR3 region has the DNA TGTGCCAGCAGCCTATGGGATGGGGGGTACACAGATACGCAGTATTTT. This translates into CASSLWDGGYTDTQYF.

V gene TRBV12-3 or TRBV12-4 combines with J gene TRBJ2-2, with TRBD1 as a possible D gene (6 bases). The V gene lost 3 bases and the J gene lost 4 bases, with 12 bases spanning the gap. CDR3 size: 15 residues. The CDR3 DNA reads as TGTGCCAGCAGTTTTGAGGCAGGGGTCACCGGGGAGCTGTTTTTT. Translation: CASSFEAGVTGELFF.

In DNA form, the CDR3 reads TGTGCCACCAGCAAATACAGGGGGAACACCGGGGAGCTGTTTTTT. It is translated as CATSKYRGNTGELFF. V gene TRBV15 combines with J gene TRBJ2-2; TRBD1 aligns across 7 bases. J gave up 1 base and V 4 bases, and 3 bases lay outside the gene matches. The germline V gene has CDR1 LNHNV and CDR2 YYDKDF (reference sequence). The CDR3 runs 15 residues.

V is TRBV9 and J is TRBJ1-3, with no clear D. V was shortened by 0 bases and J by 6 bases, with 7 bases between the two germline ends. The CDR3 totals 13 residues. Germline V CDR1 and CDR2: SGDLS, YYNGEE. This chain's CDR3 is CASSVAPANTIYF. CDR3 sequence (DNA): TGTGCCAGCAGCGTAGCCCCCGCAAACACCATATATTTT.

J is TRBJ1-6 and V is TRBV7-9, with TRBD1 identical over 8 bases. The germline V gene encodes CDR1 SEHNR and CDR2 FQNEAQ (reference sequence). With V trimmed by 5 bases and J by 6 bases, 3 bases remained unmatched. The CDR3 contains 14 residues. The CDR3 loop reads CASSPTGVNSPLHF. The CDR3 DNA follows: TGTGCCAGCAGCCCGACAGGGGTTAATTCACCCCTCCACTTT.